These 17 T cell receptor beta chains came from one sample sequenced in a study of blood T cells in healthy people across ages. It was with a sample-barcoded 5' primer and a J-beta primer mix that a second PCR of roughly 7 to 12 cycles was run. TCRdb used MiXCR to reprocess the 5' RACE reads, holding one entry per CDR3 protein. The sample consists of around 580,000 distinct CDR3 sequences, around 48% of them appearing once. What was sequenced was blood. Receptors originate from a man older than 75 in good health.

The chain uses TRBV7-2 and TRBJ2-7; either TRBD1 or TRBD2 may fit D (6 bases each). V shed 3 bases and J shed 2 bases, with 11 bases lying between them. The CDR3 is made up of 14 amino acids. Germline V gene data show CDR1 as SGHTA and CDR2 as FQGNSA. CDR3 protein: CASSFTGTPYEQYF. The CDR3 DNA reads TGTGCCAGCAGCTTTACAGGGACTCCCTACGAGCAGTACTTC. Filled out from reference TRBV7-2 and TRBJ2-7, the complete variable domain reads GAGVSQSPSNKVTEKGKDVELRCDPISGHTALYWYRQSLGQGLEFLIYFQGNSAPDKSGLPSDRFSAERTGGSVSTLTIQRTQQEDSAVYLCASSFTGTPYEQYFGPGTRLTVT.

This clonotype was observed a few times. This rearrangement joins TRBV7-2 to TRBJ2-1; D unclear. There are 14 residues in the CDR3. V lost 3 bases and J 0 bases, leaving 6 bases between the germline ends. Germline lookup yields CDR1 SGHTA and CDR2 FQGNSA. The CDR3 loop reads CASSFESSYNEQFF. DNA for the CDR3: TGTGCCAGCAGCTTTGAAAGCTCCTACAATGAGCAGTTCTTC.

V gene TRBV7-2 combines with J gene TRBJ2-3; no clear D gene. Germline V CDR1 and CDR2: SGHTA, FQGNSA. Trimming removed 5 bases from V and 1 base from J, with 7 bases in between. The CDR3 length is 13 residues. The CDR3 sequence: CASSAGRTDTQYF. The CDR3 DNA reads TGTGCCAGCAGCGCCGGACGCACAGATACGCAGTATTTT.

The CDR3 reads CSARGGLADEQYF. In DNA form, the CDR3 reads TGCAGTGCTAGAGGAGGACTAGCGGACGAGCAGTACTTC. The chain uses TRBV20-1 and TRBJ2-7; 10 nucleotides line up with TRBD2. The germline gives CDR1 DFQATT, CDR2 SNEGSKA (reference sequence). The CDR3 totals 13 residues. V lost 1 base, J lost 5 bases, and 2 bases stayed unmatched.

The chain couples TRBV7-9 to TRBJ2-3; 10 positions match TRBD2. Germline CDR1 SEHNR, CDR2 FQNEAQ (reference sequence). V trimming: 5 bases; J trimming: 0 bases; junction bases outside the gene matches: 5. CDR3 length: 16 amino acids. CDR3 bases: TGTGCCAGCAGCCTCTCGACTAGCGGGAGCACAGATACGCAGTATTTT. The encoded protein is CASSLSTSGSTDTQYF. The full variable domain, with the rest looked up from reference TRBV7-9 and TRBJ2-3, is DTGVSQNPRHKITKRGQNVTFRCDPISEHNRLYWYRQTLGQGPEFLTYFQNEAQLEKSRLLSDRFSAERPKGSFSTLEIQRTEQGDSAMYLCASSLSTSGSTDTQYFGPGTRLTVL.

The chain combines TRBV15 with TRBJ2-3, with unresolved D. This CDR3 region has 17 residues. The germline V gene encodes CDR1 LNHNV and CDR2 YYDKDF (reference sequence). The V and J ends lost 1 base and 1 base respectively, with 15 bases between them. The chain's CDR3 is CATSRAAEGRRTDTQYF. In nucleotides, the CDR3 is TGTGCCACCAGCAGAGCGGCTGAAGGTCGCCGCACAGATACGCAGTATTTT.

Details on this clonotype: One end of the junction does not line up with germline, which may come from a read error. This chain links TRBV14 with TRBJ1-2, with TRBD1 identical over 8 bases. The germline CDR1 and CDR2 sequences are SGHDN and FVKESK. The CDR3 sequence is 13 residues long. The CDR3 sequence is CTSRLTGDYGYTF. Here the CDR3 DNA reads TGTACCAGCAGGCTGACAGGGGACTATGGCTACACCTTC.

The chain combines TRBV25-1 with TRBJ2-1, with 10 bases matching TRBD2. Judging by the DNA end, TRBJ2-7 fits better; the J call may be wrong. From germline, CDR1 is MGHDK and CDR2 SYGVNS. The CDR3 is made up of 16 amino acids. CDR3: CASSDTSGASYNEQYF. In nucleotides, the CDR3 is TGTGCCAGCAGTGATACTAGCGGGGCGTCCTACAATGAGCAGTACTTC.

This clonotype has ten or more counts. This chain joins TRBV4-3 and TRBJ2-7; D might be TRBD1 (6 bases). Trimming took 0 bases from V and 5 from J, leaving 14 bases between them. The V gene's germline CDR1 is LGHNA and CDR2 YSLEER. This CDR3 region has 15 residues. The CDR3: CASSQDYRAWNEQYF. DNA of the CDR3: TGCGCCAGCAGCCAAGATTACAGGGCGTGGAACGAGCAGTACTTC.

A few counts support this clonotype. The CDR3 protein is CATSKTRGAATNEKLFF. The CDR3 DNA sequence: TGTGCCACCAGCAAGACCCGGGGCGCCGCAACTAATGAAAAACTGTTTTTT. This chain links TRBV15 with TRBJ1-4; tentatively, D is TRBD1 (5 bases). Trimming cost V 4 bases and J 0 bases, with 15 bases left between them. CDR3 length: 17 amino acids. The V gene's germline CDR1 is LNHNV and CDR2 YYDKDF (reference sequence).

This clonotype came up a few times. The chain carries TRBV6-2 or TRBV6-3 and TRBJ2-7; 7 bases match TRBD2. This CDR3 comprises 14 residues. The V and J ends lost 8 bases and 4 bases, in that order; junction bases with no gene match: 11. The V gene's germline CDR1 is MNHEY and CDR2 SVGEGT. CDR3 in DNA: TGTGCCAGCGAAAATCCGGGAGGCGCGTACGAGCAGTACTTC. Its protein product is CASENPGGAYEQYF.

A few counts support this clonotype. CDR3 coding DNA: TGTGCCATCAGTGGTCCGGGGGGCGATGAGCAGTTCTTC. Its protein is CAISGPGGDEQFF. This rearrangement joins TRBV10-3 to TRBJ2-1; tentative D call: TRBD2 (7 bases). Trimming took 4 bases from V and 8 from J, leaving 12 bases between them. Looked up from germline, CDR1 is ENHRY and CDR2 is SYGVKD. There are 13 residues in the CDR3.

The V call is TRBV4-3, the J call TRBJ2-6; no reliable D call. The germline CDR1 and CDR2 sequences are LGHNA and YSLEER. This CDR3 comprises 15 residues. V was shortened by 0 bases and J by 2 bases, with 5 bases between the two germline ends. The DNA of the CDR3 is TGCGCCAGCAGCCAAGATACGGCTGGGGCCAACGTCCTGACTTTC. Its translation is CASSQDTAGANVLTF.

The J gene is TRBJ2-5, the V gene TRBV5-1; D possibly corresponds to TRBD1 (6 bases). CDR1 SGHRS and CDR2 YFSETQ come from the germline V gene. This CDR3 has 13 residues. Trimming removed 4 bases at V and 5 bases at J, with 12 bases between. The CDR3 sequence: CASSVVGAETQYF. Here the CDR3 DNA reads TGCGCCAGCAGCGTGGTGGGGGCTGAGACCCAGTACTTC. Based on the CDR3 plus reference TRBV5-1 and TRBJ2-5, the full variable domain is KAGVTQTPRYLIKTRGQQVTLSCSPISGHRSVSWYQQTPGQGLQFLFEYFSETQRNKGNFPGRFSGRQFSNSRSEMNVSTLELGDSALYLCASSVVGAETQYFGPGTRLLVL.

V gene TRBV9 combines with J gene TRBJ2-1, with 9 positions matching TRBD2. V was pared by 5 bases and J by 8 bases, with 11 bases of the junction left unmatched. The CDR3 loop spans 15 amino acids. Germline CDR1 SGDLS, CDR2 YYNGEE. CDR3 sequence (DNA): TGTGCCAGCAGTCAAGCGGGAGGCTCGTTCGATGAGCAGTTCTTC. It specifies CASSQAGGSFDEQFF.

The chain joins TRBV7-3 to TRBJ2-1; 12 bases map to TRBD2. Germline V CDR1 and CDR2: SGHTA, FQGTGA. V was clipped by 3 bases and J by 8 bases; unmatched bases: 11. This CDR3 is built from 17 residues. As DNA, the CDR3 is TGTGCCAGCAGCTTGGGACCTAGCGGGAGGGCCGGCTATGAGCAGTTCTTC. Translation gives CASSLGPSGRAGYEQFF.

The count of this clonotype is one. The chain recombines TRBV5-1 with TRBJ1-1, with a tentative D call TRBD1 (5 bases). The CDR3 loop spans 13 amino acids. Germline CDR1 reads SGHRS; CDR2 reads YFSETQ. With 4 bases removed from V and 5 bases from J, the gap between germline ends came to 12 bases. This CDR3 is CASSQDSLTEAFF. CDR3 nucleotides: TGCGCCAGCAGCCAAGACAGCTTAACTGAAGCTTTCTTT.